Listed here is a single TCR beta chain. Measured with immunoSEQ multiplex PCR; TCRdb has only the in-frame clones, and not every one. The profile shows about 90,000 clones, around 87% of them singletons. This sample was taken from a study of OX40 agonist ivuxolimab in advanced cancers. Background on the study: There were three patients with partial responses, one having hepatocellular carcinoma and two cutaneous melanoma.

Germline V gives CDR1 SGHNT, CDR2 YYREEE (reference sequence). The V gene end was trimmed by 4 bases and the J gene end by 1 base; junction bases not matched to a gene: 4. The CDR3 spans 14 residues. The J gene is TRBJ2-7, the V gene TRBV5-4, with TRBD1 identical over 8 bases. Sequences were derived from CD4+ or CD8+ T cells sorted from blood, sampled in a trial of the OX40 agonist ivuxolimab. The sequence derives from an adult with an advanced solid tumor such as melanoma, head and neck, liver or kidney cancer. The CDR3 is CASSHRDRSYEQYF. CDR3 coding DNA: TGTGCCAGCAGCCACCGGGACAGGTCCTACGAGCAGTACTTC.